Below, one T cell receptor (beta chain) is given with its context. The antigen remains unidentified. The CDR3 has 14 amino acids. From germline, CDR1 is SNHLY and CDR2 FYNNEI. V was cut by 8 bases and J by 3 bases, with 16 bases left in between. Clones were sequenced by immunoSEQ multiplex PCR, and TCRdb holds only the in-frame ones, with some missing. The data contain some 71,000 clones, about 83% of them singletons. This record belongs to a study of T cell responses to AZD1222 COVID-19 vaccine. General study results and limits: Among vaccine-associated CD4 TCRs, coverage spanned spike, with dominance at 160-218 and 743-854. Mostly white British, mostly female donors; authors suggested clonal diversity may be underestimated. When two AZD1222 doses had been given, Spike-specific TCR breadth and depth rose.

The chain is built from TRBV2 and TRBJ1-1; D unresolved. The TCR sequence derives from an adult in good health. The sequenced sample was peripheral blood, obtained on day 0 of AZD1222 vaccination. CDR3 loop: CASSGGGGYTEAFF. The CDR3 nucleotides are TGTGCCAGCTCGGGAGGAGGAGGGTACACTGAAGCTTTCTTT.